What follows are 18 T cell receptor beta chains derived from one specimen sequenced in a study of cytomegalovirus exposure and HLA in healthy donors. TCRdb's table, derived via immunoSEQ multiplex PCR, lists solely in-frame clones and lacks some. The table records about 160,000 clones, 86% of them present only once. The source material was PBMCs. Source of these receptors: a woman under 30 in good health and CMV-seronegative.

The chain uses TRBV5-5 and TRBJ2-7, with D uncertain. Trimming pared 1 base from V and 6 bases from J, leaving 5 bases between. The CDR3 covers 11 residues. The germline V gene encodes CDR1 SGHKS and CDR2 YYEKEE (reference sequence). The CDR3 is CASSLSIEQYF. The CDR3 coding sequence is TGTGCCAGCAGCTTGTCCATCGAGCAGTACTTC.

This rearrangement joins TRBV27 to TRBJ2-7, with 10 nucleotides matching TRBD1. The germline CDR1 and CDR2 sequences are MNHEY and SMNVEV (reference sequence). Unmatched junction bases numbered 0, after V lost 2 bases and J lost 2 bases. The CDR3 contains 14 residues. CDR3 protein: CASSLGTGAYEQYF. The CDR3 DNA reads TGTGCCAGCAGTTTAGGGACAGGGGCCTACGAGCAGTACTTC.

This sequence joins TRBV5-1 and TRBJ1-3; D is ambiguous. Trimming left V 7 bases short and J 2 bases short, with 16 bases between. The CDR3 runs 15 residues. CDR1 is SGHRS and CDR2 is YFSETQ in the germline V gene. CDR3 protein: CASATEGSPGNTIYF. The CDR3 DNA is TGCGCCAGCGCGACCGAAGGGAGTCCTGGAAACACCATATATTTT. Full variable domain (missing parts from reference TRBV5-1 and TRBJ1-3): KAGVTQTPRYLIKTRGQQVTLSCSPISGHRSVSWYQQTPGQGLQFLFEYFSETQRNKGNFPGRFSGRQFSNSRSEMNVSTLELGDSALYLCASATEGSPGNTIYFGEGSWLTVV.

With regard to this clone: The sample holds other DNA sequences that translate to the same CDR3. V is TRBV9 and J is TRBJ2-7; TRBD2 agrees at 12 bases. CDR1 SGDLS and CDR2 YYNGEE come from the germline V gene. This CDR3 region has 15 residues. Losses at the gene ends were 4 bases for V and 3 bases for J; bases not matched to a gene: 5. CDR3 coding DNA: TGTGCCAGCAGCCCCCGACTAGCGGGAGTCTACGAGCAGTACTTC. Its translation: CASSPRLAGVYEQYF.

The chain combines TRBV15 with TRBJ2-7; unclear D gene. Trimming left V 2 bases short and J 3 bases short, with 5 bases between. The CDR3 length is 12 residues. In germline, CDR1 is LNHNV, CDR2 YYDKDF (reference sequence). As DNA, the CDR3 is TGTGCCACCAGCAGATCCCGCTACGAGCAGTACTTC. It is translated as CATSRSRYEQYF.

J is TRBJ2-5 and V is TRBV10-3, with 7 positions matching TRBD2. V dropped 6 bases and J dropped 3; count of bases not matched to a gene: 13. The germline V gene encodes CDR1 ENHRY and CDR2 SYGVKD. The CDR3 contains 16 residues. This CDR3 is CAISGGSGGGEETQYF. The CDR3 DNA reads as TGTGCCATCAGCGGGGGGAGTGGAGGAGGAGAAGAGACCCAGTACTTC.

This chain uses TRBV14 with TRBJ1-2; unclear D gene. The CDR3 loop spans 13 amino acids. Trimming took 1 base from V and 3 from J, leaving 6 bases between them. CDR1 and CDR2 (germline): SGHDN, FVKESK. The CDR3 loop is CASSQGRDYGYTF. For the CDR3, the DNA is TGTGCCAGCAGCCAAGGGAGGGACTATGGCTACACCTTC.

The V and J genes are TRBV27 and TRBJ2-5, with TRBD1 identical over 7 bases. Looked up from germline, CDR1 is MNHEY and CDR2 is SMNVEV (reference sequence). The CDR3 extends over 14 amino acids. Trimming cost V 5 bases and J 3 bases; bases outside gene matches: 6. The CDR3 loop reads CASSPRDSKETQYF. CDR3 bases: TGTGCCAGCAGTCCCCGGGACAGTAAAGAGACCCAGTACTTC.

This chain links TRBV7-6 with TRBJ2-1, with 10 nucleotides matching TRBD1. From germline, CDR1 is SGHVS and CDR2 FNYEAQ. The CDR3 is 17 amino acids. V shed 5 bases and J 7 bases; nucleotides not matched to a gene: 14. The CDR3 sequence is CASSGPRTGGVRNEQFF. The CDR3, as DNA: TGTGCCAGCAGCGGACCGCGGACAGGGGGAGTTAGAAATGAGCAGTTCTTC.

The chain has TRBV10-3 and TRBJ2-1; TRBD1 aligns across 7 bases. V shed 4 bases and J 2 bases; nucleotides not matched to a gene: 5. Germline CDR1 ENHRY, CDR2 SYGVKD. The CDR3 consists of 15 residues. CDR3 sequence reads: CAISVPTGAYNEQFF. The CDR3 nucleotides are TGTGCCATCAGTGTTCCTACAGGGGCCTACAATGAGCAGTTCTTC.

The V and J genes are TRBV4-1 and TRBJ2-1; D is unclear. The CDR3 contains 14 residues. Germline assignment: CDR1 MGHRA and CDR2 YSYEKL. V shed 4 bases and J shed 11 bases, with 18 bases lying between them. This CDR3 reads CASSLLVVEPKQFF. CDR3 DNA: TGCGCCAGCAGCCTCCTCGTGGTAGAGCCCAAGCAGTTCTTC.

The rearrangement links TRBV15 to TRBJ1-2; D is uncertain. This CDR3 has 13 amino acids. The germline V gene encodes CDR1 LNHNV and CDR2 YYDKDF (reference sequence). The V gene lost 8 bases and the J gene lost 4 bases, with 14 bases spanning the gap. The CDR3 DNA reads TGTGCCACCGGCCGTGGAGTAGGCTATGGCTACACCTTC. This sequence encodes CATGRGVGYGYTF.

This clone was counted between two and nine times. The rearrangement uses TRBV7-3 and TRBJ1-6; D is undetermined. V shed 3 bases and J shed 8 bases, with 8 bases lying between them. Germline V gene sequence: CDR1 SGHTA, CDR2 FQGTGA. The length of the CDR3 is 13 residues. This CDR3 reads CASSFEYDSPLHF. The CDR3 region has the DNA TGTGCCAGCAGCTTCGAGTATGATTCACCCCTCCACTTT.

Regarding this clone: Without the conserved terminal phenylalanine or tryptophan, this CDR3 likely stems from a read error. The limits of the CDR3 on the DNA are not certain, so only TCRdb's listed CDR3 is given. CDR3 residues: CASSNGGL. This chain uses TRBV21-1 with TRBJ1-1. TRBV21-1 has pseudogene status. The CDR3 spans 8 residues, counting both ends.

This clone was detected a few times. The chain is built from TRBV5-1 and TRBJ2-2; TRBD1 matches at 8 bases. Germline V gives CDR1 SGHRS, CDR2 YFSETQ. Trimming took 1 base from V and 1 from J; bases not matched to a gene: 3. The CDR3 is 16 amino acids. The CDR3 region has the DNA TGCGCCAGCAGCTTGACAGGGACAGGGAACACCGGGGAGCTGTTTTTT. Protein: CASSLTGTGNTGELFF.

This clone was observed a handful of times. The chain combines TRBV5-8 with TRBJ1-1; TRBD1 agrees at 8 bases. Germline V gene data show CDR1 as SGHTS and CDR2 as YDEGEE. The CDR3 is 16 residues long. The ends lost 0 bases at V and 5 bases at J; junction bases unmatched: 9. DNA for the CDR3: TGTGCCAGCAGCTTGGTGGCAGGGGGCCTGAGGACTGAAGCTTTCTTT. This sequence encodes CASSLVAGGLRTEAFF.

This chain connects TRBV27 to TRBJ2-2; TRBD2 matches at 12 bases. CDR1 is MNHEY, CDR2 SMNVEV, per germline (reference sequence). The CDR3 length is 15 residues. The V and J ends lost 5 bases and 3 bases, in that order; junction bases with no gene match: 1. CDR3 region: CASSASGRDTGELFF. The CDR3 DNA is TGTGCCAGCAGTGCTAGCGGGAGGGACACCGGGGAGCTGTTTTTT.

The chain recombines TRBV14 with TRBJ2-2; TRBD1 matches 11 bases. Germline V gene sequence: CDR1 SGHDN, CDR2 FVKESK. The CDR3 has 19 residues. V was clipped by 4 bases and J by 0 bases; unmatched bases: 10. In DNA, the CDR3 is TGTGCCAGCAGCCGCCTAAGCGGGACAGGGGGTTCGAACACCGGGGAGCTGTTTTTT. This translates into CASSRLSGTGGSNTGELFF.